The rows below give T cell receptor beta chains drawn from one sample of a study of T cells in Graves' hyperthyroidism and ophthalmopathy. TCRdb fed the multiplex PCR reads into MiXCR, producing one record per CDR3 protein. Of approximately 610,000 distinct CDR3 sequences detected, approximately 15% appear once; the ten largest clones hold over 3.5%. The sample consisted of blood. The receptors here all came from a woman in her thirties or forties with Graves' ophthalmopathy. Each CDR3 is given with its conserved first and last residue. The D gene is left open where the match is weak. Not all rows give a size; the values are once, few, many and, for expanded clones, a class.

>TRBJ1-1|NA|TRBD1|TRBV5-4
TGTGCCAGCAGCGGGACAGGGGGTCTCGACACTGAAGCTTTCTTT
CASSGTGGLDTEAFF
>TRBJ2-7|NA|NA|TRBV20-1
TGCAGTGCTAGCTTAAGATACGAGCAGTACTTC
CSASLRYEQYF
>TRBJ2-7|many|NA|TRBV12-5
TGTGCTAGTGCTGTTGGCTACGAGCAGTACTTC
CASAVGYEQYF
>TRBJ1-2|many|TRBD1|TRBV27
TGTGCCAGCAGTCGCGCGGGACAGATATCGGATGGCTACACCTTC
CASSRAGQISDGYTF
>TRBJ2-2|many|TRBD1|TRBV30
TGTGCCTTGGACAGGGACCCCGGGGAGCTGTTTTTT
CALDRDPGELFF
>TRBJ1-2|NA|TRBD1|TRBV7-9
TGTGCCAGCAGCTTGGGACAGGGGAACCTCTATGGCTACACCTTC
CASSLGQGNLYGYTF
>TRBJ1-5|NA|NA|TRBV2
TGTGCCAGCAGTGAAGCGTCTTACCCAAATTATAGCAATCAGCCCCAGCATTTT
CASSEASYPNYSNQPQHF
>TRBJ1-3|NA|NA|TRBV18
TGTGCCAGCTCGCCCTCAATCTCTGGAAACACCATATATTTT
CASSPSISGNTIYF
>TRBJ2-5|many|NA|TRBV7-2
TGTGCCAGCACCTCACAGGGAGAGACCCAGTACTTC
CASTSQGETQYF
>TRBJ1-1|many|NA|TRBV7-2
TGTGCCAGCAGCTTAGGACAGAACCTTGAAGCTTTCTTT
CASSLGQNLEAFF
>TRBJ2-7|NA|NA|TRBV6-1
TGTGCCAGCTCACCTGAAGCTCATCTACGCCCGTACTTC
CASSPEAHLRPYF
>TRBJ1-2|few|TRBD1|TRBV11-1
TGTGCCAGCAGCTCCGACAGGGTGGCACGGGCCTATGGCTACACCTTC
CASSSDRVARAYGYTF
>TRBJ2-7|many|NA|TRBV20-1
TGCAGTGCGGAGAGTTCCGGGACGACGGACTCCTACGAGCAGTACTTC
CSAESSGTTDSYEQYF
>TRBJ1-2|many|NA|TRBV20-1
TGCAGTGCTAGAGATCATAGCGGGGCTAACTATGGCTACACCTTC
CSARDHSGANYGYTF
>TRBJ2-7|NA|TRBD1|TRBV29-1
TGCAGCACCGTTGAATGGGGACAGGGCTCTAGCTCCTACGAGCAGTACTTC
CSTVEWGQGSSSYEQYF
>TRBJ2-5|many|TRBD1|TRBV20-1
TGCAGTGCTAGCGACCCGGGACAGTCCCAAATCGGAGAGACCCAGTACTTC
CSASDPGQSQIGETQYF
>TRBJ2-5|many|TRBD1|TRBV28
TGTGCCAGCAGCCCAGCGAGGACAGGGAGACGTGTAGAGACCCAGTACTTC
CASSPARTGRRVETQYF
>TRBJ1-1|many|NA|TRBV12-5
TGTGCTAGTGGTTTGCGAGGTAATCGGGCTTTCTTT
CASGLRGNRAFF